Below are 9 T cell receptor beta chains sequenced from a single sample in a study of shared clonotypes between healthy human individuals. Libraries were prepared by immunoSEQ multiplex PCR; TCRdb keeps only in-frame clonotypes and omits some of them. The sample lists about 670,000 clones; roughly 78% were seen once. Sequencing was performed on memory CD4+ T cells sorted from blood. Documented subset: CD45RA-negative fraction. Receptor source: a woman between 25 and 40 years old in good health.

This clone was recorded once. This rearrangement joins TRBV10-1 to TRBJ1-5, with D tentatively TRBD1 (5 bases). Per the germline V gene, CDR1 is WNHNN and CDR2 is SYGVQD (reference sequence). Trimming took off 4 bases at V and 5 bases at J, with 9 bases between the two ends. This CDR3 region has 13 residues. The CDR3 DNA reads TGCGCCAGCAGTGCCCAGGGTTATCAGCCCCAGCATTTT. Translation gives CASSAQGYQPQHF.

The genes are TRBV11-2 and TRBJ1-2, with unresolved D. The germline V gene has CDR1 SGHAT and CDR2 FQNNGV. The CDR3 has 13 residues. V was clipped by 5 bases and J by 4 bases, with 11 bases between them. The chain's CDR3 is CASSPRRSYGYTF. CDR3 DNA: TGTGCCAGCAGCCCACGGCGCTCCTATGGCTACACCTTC. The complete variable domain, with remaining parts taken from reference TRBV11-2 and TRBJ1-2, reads EAGVAQSPRYKIIEKRQSVAFWCNPISGHATLYWYQQILGQGPKLLIQFQNNGVVDDSQLPKDRFSAERLKGVDSTLKIQPAKLEDSAVYLCASSPRRSYGYTFGSGTRLTVV.

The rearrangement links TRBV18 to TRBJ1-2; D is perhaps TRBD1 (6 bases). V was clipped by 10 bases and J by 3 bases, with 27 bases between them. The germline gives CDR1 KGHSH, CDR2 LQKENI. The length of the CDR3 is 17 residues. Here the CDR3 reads CATSAGLLSGADYGYTF. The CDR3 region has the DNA TGTGCCACAAGTGCGGGACTTCTCTCGGGGGCGGACTATGGCTACACCTTC.

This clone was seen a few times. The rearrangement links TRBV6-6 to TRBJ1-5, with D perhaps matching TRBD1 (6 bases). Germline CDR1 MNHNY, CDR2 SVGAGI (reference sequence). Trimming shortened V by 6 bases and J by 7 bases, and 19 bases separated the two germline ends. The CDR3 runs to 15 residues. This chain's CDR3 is CASRGDGGRLQPQHF. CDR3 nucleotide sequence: TGTGCCAGCAGAGGAGACGGGGGGCGGTTACAGCCCCAGCATTTT.

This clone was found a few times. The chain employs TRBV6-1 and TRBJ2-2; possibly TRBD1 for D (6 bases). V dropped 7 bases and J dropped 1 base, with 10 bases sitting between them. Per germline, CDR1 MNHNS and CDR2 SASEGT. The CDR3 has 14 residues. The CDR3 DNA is TGTGCCAGCATACGGGACATGAACACCGGGGAGCTGTTTTTT. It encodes CASIRDMNTGELFF.

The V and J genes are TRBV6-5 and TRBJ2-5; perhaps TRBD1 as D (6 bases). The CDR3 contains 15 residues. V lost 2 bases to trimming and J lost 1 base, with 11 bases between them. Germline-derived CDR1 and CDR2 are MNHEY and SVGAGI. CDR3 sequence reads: CASSYHPRGQETQYF. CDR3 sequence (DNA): TGTGCCAGCAGTTACCATCCCAGGGGCCAAGAGACCCAGTACTTC.

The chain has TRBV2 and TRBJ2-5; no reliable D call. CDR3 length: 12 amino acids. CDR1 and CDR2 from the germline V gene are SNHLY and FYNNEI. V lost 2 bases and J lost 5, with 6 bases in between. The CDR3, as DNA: TGTGCCAGCAGTGAAAGGGCCGAGACCCAGTACTTC. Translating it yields CASSERAETQYF.

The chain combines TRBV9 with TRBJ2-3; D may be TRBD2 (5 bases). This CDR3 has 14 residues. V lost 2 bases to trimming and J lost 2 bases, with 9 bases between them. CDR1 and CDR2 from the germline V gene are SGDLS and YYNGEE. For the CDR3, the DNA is TGTGCCAGCAGCGTCTCCCGGGACACAGATACGCAGTATTTT. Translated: CASSVSRDTDTQYF. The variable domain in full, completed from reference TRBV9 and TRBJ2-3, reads DSGVTQTPKHLITATGQRVTLRCSPRSGDLSVYWYQQSLDQGLQFLIQYYNGEERAKGNILERFSAQQFPDLHSELNLSSLELGDSALYFCASSVSRDTDTQYFGPGTRLTVL.

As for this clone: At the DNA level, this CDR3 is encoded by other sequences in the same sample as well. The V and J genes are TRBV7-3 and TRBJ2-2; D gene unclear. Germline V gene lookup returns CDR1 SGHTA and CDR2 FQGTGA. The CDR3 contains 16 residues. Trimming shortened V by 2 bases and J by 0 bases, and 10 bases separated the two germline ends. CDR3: CASSLRGPANTGELFF. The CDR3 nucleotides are TGTGCCAGCAGCTTACGCGGCCCCGCGAACACCGGGGAGCTGTTTTTT.